The source of this T cell receptor (beta chain) is a study of Ad26.COV2.S vaccination and SARS-CoV-2 variants. Turning to the study itself: Recipients of Ad26.COV2.S got it intramuscularly, once or twice 56 days apart. Findings and limits, study-wide: The analyses of TCR breadth and depth may have understated the size of total T cell responses. CD8+ and CD4+ T cells specific for spike reportedly responded with substantial breadth after vaccination.

Method: immunoSEQ multiplex PCR; TCRdb's copy keeps in-frame clones and lacks some. The sample carries almost 400,000 clones, around 89% recorded once. Comments on this clone: What it recognizes is unknown.

The germline CDR1 and CDR2 sequences are SGHRS and YFSETQ. V lost 0 bases and J 2 bases, leaving 9 bases between the germline ends. There are 15 residues in the CDR3. As for treatment: around 19 received Ad26.COV2.S at low or high dose, single or two shots; five or six received placebo; per-sample allocation not given. Repertoires come from day 63 after the first vaccine or placebo injection. An adult of 18-55 years in Boston served as donor. This clonotype originated in a person aged 18-60 years who received the Ad26.COV2.S COVID-19 vaccine or a placebo. The sequencing here drew on peripheral blood, taken in a trial of Ad26.COV2.S vaccine versus placebo. This chain joins TRBV5-1 and TRBJ2-1, with D perhaps given as TRBD1 or TRBD2 (5 bases each). The CDR3 region is CASSLAQGPYNEQFF. As DNA, the CDR3 is TGCGCCAGCAGCTTGGCCCAGGGACCCTACAATGAGCAGTTCTTC.